Each of the 11 T cell receptor beta chains below was sequenced from the same sample in a study of glioma-infiltrating T cells. The iRepertoire nested amplicon-rescue multiplex PCR amplified TCR alpha and beta CDR3s from RNA. TCRdb reprocessed the multiplex PCR reads via MiXCR and lists one record per CDR3 protein. This table holds 300,000 to 450,000 distinct CDR3 sequences, roughly two fifths found once. The sample consisted of glioma tissue, nonneoplastic brain tissue, or PBMCs (not recorded which). The receptors were gathered from a human donor with low-grade glioma or glioblastoma, undergoing nonglioma brain surgery, or in good health (not recorded which).

This clonotype was seen many times. V usage is TRBV15 and J usage is TRBJ2-3, with D unclear. Trimming pared 0 bases from V and 3 bases from J, leaving 4 bases between. This CDR3 is built from 13 residues. Germline-derived CDR1 and CDR2 are LNHNV and YYDKDF (reference sequence). Here the CDR3 reads CATSRDVTDTQYF. The CDR3 region has the DNA TGTGCCACCAGCAGAGATGTAACAGATACGCAGTATTTT.

Note on this clonotype: A much larger clone differs from this one at a single base, so this may be a read error. The rearrangement uses TRBV20-1 and TRBJ1-2; the D gene is possibly TRBD1 (5 bases). The CDR3 runs 16 residues. V was shortened by 6 bases and J by 2 bases, with 22 bases between the two germline ends. Germline-derived CDR1 and CDR2 are DFQATT and SNEGSKA (reference sequence). CDR3 amino acids: CSAEYPGTHLNYGYTF. CDR3 sequence (DNA): TGCAGTGCAGAGTATCCCGGGACGCATCTCAACTATGGCTACACCTTC.

Ten or more counts support this clonotype. The rearrangement joins TRBV28 to TRBJ2-7; D gene unclear. V was trimmed by 4 bases and J by 3 bases, leaving 4 bases between them. The V gene's germline CDR1 is MDHEN and CDR2 SYDVKM. The CDR3 extends over 11 amino acids. The CDR3 coding sequence is TGTGCCAGCAGTTCTGACTACGAGCAGTACTTC. It specifies CASSSDYEQYF.

V and J are TRBV7-2 and TRBJ1-5; tentative D call: TRBD1 (6 bases). Trimming took 1 base from V and 10 from J, leaving 23 bases between them. Germline V gives CDR1 SGHTA, CDR2 FQGNSA. CDR3 length: 17 amino acids. CDR3 sequence (DNA): TGTGCCAGCAGCTTAGGACCGACGGGGGCCCAGGCCCAACCCCAGCATTTT. Protein sequence: CASSLGPTGAQAQPQHF.

As regards this clonotype: One junction end disagrees with the germline gene, perhaps due to a read error. The J gene is TRBJ2-1, the V gene TRBV7-2; 10 bases fit TRBD2. Germline CDR1 and CDR2: SGHTA and FQGNSA. This CDR3 spans 13 amino acids. The CDR3 bases are TGTGCCGGCAGCTCGGACAGGGAAACTAGCGGGGTCTTC. It specifies CAGSSDRETSGVF.

A word on this clonotype: One end of the junction varies from germline; a read error may be responsible. V and J are TRBV7-2 and TRBJ1-5, with D possibly TRBD1 on 6 matching bases. CDR3 length equals 15 residues. Per germline, CDR1 SGHTA and CDR2 FQGNSA. CDR3 loop: CASTLNGGRSQPKHF. CDR3 coding DNA: TGTGCCAGCACTCTGAATGGGGGGCGTAGTCAGCCCAAGCATTTT.

This clonotype was detected many times. The rearrangement links TRBV11-2 to TRBJ2-1; D may be TRBD2 (8 bases). Germline CDR1 reads SGHAT; CDR2 reads FQNNGV. Trimming pared 6 bases from V and 10 bases from J, leaving 25 bases between. CDR3 length equals 16 residues. CDR3 region: CASSYGGGQLRYEQFF. The CDR3 bases are TGTGCCAGCAGTTACGGGGGGGGACAGCTTCGTTACGAGCAGTTCTTC. Full variable domain (outside the CDR3, taken from reference TRBV11-2 and TRBJ2-1): EAGVAQSPRYKIIEKRQSVAFWCNPISGHATLYWYQQILGQGPKLLIQFQNNGVVDDSQLPKDRFSAERLKGVDSTLKIQPAKLEDSAVYLCASSYGGGQLRYEQFFGPGTRLTVL.

The sample holds a few counts of this clonotype. The V call is TRBV6-1, the J call TRBJ2-7; perhaps TRBD1 as D (6 bases). Germline assignment: CDR1 MNHNS and CDR2 SASEGT. This CDR3 comprises 13 residues. V was trimmed by 6 bases and J by 3 bases, leaving 12 bases between them. The CDR3 sequence is CASRQGTFYEQYF. The CDR3 DNA is TGTGCCAGCAGACAGGGCACCTTCTACGAGCAGTACTTC.

V and J are TRBV20-1 and TRBJ2-3; D is unclear. CDR3 length: 13 amino acids. V was pared by 4 bases and J by 0 bases, with 8 bases between. The germline V gene has CDR1 DFQATT and CDR2 SNEGSKA (reference sequence). The CDR3 protein is CSAKASSTDTQYF. CDR3 in DNA: TGCAGTGCTAAGGCTAGTAGCACAGATACGCAGTATTTT.

This rearrangement joins TRBV10-3 to TRBJ2-1, with TRBD2 matching over 9 bases. The CDR3 sequence is 16 residues long. Germline assignment: CDR1 ENHRY and CDR2 SYGVKD. With V trimmed by 3 bases and J by 3 bases, 6 bases remained unmatched. The CDR3 DNA follows: TGTGCCATCAGTGATGCACCTAGCGGGGTCTACAATGAGCAGTTCTTC. Residues: CAISDAPSGVYNEQFF.

A few counts support this clonotype. This CDR3 reads CASSGTPETQYF. In DNA form, the CDR3 reads TGTGCCAGCAGTGGCACCCCCGAGACCCAGTACTTC. The genes are TRBV7-2 and TRBJ2-5; D is unresolved. Germline CDR1 SGHTA, CDR2 FQGNSA. CDR3 length: 12 amino acids. Trimming removed 6 bases from V and 5 bases from J, with 10 bases in between.